These 32 T cell receptor beta chains came from one sample sequenced in a study of blood T cells in healthy people across ages. The authors ran a second PCR of about 7 to 11 cycles using a sample-barcoded 5' primer and a J-beta primer mix. TCRdb ran MiXCR on the 5' RACE reads and lists one entry per CDR3 protein. The top ten hold roughly 8.2% of the sample, which has about 1.7 million distinct CDR3 sequences, under 30% seen once. The sequenced material came from blood. The origin of the receptors is a woman aged 25 to 45 in good health.

The chain combines TRBV9 with TRBJ2-7, with D perhaps TRBD2 (5 bases). Germline V gives CDR1 SGDLS, CDR2 YYNGEE. There are 13 residues in the CDR3. V was cut by 4 bases and J by 3 bases, with 11 bases left in between. CDR3 protein: CASSPHEGYEQYF. CDR3 sequence (DNA): TGTGCCAGCAGCCCCCACGAGGGCTACGAGCAGTACTTC.

The V call is TRBV5-1, the J call TRBJ2-1, with 9 nucleotides matching TRBD2. With 4 bases clipped from V and 6 bases from J, the junction kept 8 bases outside the gene matches. In germline, CDR1 is SGHRS, CDR2 YFSETQ. The CDR3 sequence is 15 residues long. DNA of the CDR3: TGCGCCAGCAGCCCGGCCCTAGCGGGAAGCAATGAGCAGTTCTTC. It encodes CASSPALAGSNEQFF.

This clonotype appeared many times. V usage is TRBV7-2 and J usage is TRBJ2-6; D possibly corresponds to TRBD2 (7 bases). The CDR3 is 17 amino acids. V was shortened by 5 bases and J by 4 bases, with 18 bases between the two germline ends. Germline V CDR1 and CDR2: SGHTA, FQGNSA. CDR3 nucleotide sequence: TGTGCCAGCAGCCGTGGGGGCGGGAGTGAGGGGGCCAACGTCCTGACTTTC. Its translation: CASSRGGGSEGANVLTF.

V is TRBV6-5 and J is TRBJ1-2, with D maybe TRBD1 (6 bases). V lost 5 bases, J lost 4 bases, and 11 bases lay in between. Germline assignment: CDR1 MNHEY and CDR2 SVGAGI. The CDR3 loop spans 13 amino acids. DNA for the CDR3: TGTGCCAGCAGTAGGACAGTATCCTATGGCTACACCTTC. It codes for CASSRTVSYGYTF.

This clonotype was counted only a few times. The genes are TRBV7-4 and TRBJ2-1, with D maybe TRBD2 (7 bases). Germline assignment: CDR1 SGHVT and CDR2 SQSDAQ. The CDR3 consists of 17 residues. V dropped 4 bases and J dropped 3 bases, with 19 bases sitting between them. DNA of the CDR3: TGTGCCAGCAGCTGTGGGGGAGGGGGGTTTGTCTACAATGAGCAGTTCTTC. Its protein is CASSCGGGGFVYNEQFF.

This chain uses TRBV20-1 with TRBJ2-1; no clear D. Judging by the DNA end, TRBJ2-7 fits better; the J call may be wrong. The germline V gene encodes CDR1 DFQATT and CDR2 SNEGSKA (reference sequence). This CDR3 contains 13 residues. The CDR3 reads CSARGRFGNEQYF. The CDR3 DNA follows: TGCAGTGCTAGGGGCAGGTTCGGCAATGAGCAGTACTTC.

This clonotype came up many times. This chain links TRBV28 with TRBJ1-2; D is undetermined. Trimming removed 6 bases from V and 6 bases from J, with 8 bases in between. Germline V gene data show CDR1 as MDHEN and CDR2 as SYDVKM. The CDR3 has 11 amino acids. Here the CDR3 reads CASSFRDGYTF. The CDR3 DNA sequence: TGTGCCAGCAGCTTCCGGGATGGCTACACCTTC.

The CDR3 spells CSSRRTGSDTQYF. The DNA for the CDR3 is TGCAGCAGCAGGCGGACGGGGTCAGATACGCAGTATTTT. The chain carries TRBV20-1 and TRBJ2-3; tentatively, D is TRBD2 (5 bases). The CDR3 is 13 residues long. Germline V gene data show CDR1 as DFQATT and CDR2 as SNEGSKA (reference sequence).

As regards this clonotype: A much larger clone is a single base away; this may be a read error. The chain carries TRBV5-1 and TRBJ2-3; unclear D gene. Per the germline V gene, CDR1 is SGHRS and CDR2 is YFSETQ. V lost 4 bases and J lost 1, with 10 bases in between. The CDR3 has 14 residues. CDR3: CASSPDAGTDTQYF. For the CDR3, the DNA is TGCGCCAGCAGCCCCGACGCGGGCACAGATACGCAGTATTTT.

This clonotype showed up many times. This chain joins TRBV7-8 and TRBJ2-4, with a possible D match to TRBD2 (5 bases). V lost 5 bases, J lost 0 bases, and 14 bases lay in between. The length of the CDR3 is 16 residues. Germline V lookup: CDR1 SGHVS, CDR2 FQNEAQ. The CDR3 region is CASSIGLVQAKNIQYF. In DNA, the CDR3 is TGTGCCAGCAGCATAGGACTGGTCCAAGCCAAAAACATTCAGTACTTC.

This clonotype came up a few times. The V gene is TRBV6-2 or TRBV6-3, the J gene TRBJ2-7; 9 nucleotides line up with TRBD2. The DNA matches TRBJ2-5 better at its end, which makes the J call doubtful. The length of the CDR3 is 15 residues. CDR1 MNHEY and CDR2 SVGEGT come from the germline V gene. This chain's CDR3 is CASSPLAGIGETQYF. The CDR3 DNA sequence: TGTGCCAGCAGCCCGCTAGCGGGAATAGGCGAGACCCAGTACTTC.

The rearrangement links TRBV19 to TRBJ2-5, with 8 bases aligning to TRBD1. Trimming cost V 5 bases and J 0 bases; bases outside gene matches: 8. The CDR3 contains 16 residues. The V gene's germline CDR1 is LNHDA and CDR2 SQIVND (reference sequence). The CDR3 here is CASSPLDRGDQETQYF. The CDR3 DNA follows: TGTGCCAGTAGTCCACTCGACAGGGGCGACCAAGAGACCCAGTACTTC. Looking up the rest from reference TRBV19 and TRBJ2-5 gives the full variable domain: DGGITQSPKYLFRKEGQNVTLSCEQNLNHDAMYWYRQDPGQGLRLIYYSQIVNDFQKGDIAEGYSVSREKKESFPLTVTSAQKNPTAFYLCASSPLDRGDQETQYFGPGTRLLVL.

This chain joins TRBV20-1 and TRBJ1-2; 7 bases match TRBD1. Germline trimming cut 3 bases from V and 8 bases from J; bases unmatched to any gene: 6. Germline CDR1 is DFQATT and CDR2 is SNEGSKA (reference sequence). The CDR3 consists of 12 residues. The CDR3 DNA is TGCAGTGCTAGGAGGGGGCGGGAGGGCTACACCTTC. Translated: CSARRGREGYTF.

This clonotype was recorded many times. The chain uses TRBV5-1 and TRBJ2-1; 8 nucleotides align to TRBD2. CDR3 length: 14 amino acids. Germline V lookup: CDR1 SGHRS, CDR2 YFSETQ. V dropped 2 bases and J dropped 6; count of bases not matched to a gene: 4. The chain's CDR3 is CASSFSGVSNEQFF. The CDR3 coding sequence is TGCGCCAGCAGCTTTAGCGGGGTCTCCAATGAGCAGTTCTTC.

This clonotype has a handful of counts. At one boundary the junction diverges from the germline segment, which might be a read error. The V and J genes are TRBV27 and TRBJ2-1, with 8 bases identical to TRBD2. The CDR3 spans 17 residues. Germline CDR1 reads MNHEY; CDR2 reads SMNVEV (reference sequence). CDR3 residues: CASSLSQLAEPYNEQFF. The CDR3 bases are TGTGCCAGCAGTCTATCTCAACTAGCGGAGCCATACAATGAGCAGTTCTTC.

This clonotype was counted only a few times. V and J are TRBV20-1 and TRBJ2-3, with D tentatively TRBD2 (5 bases). Trimming removed 1 base at V and 0 bases at J, with 8 bases between. Per germline, CDR1 DFQATT and CDR2 SNEGSKA (reference sequence). The CDR3 is made up of 14 amino acids. CDR3 amino acids: CSARARVSTDTQYF. The CDR3 DNA reads TGCAGTGCTAGAGCGCGGGTTAGCACAGATACGCAGTATTTT.

The chain couples TRBV2 to TRBJ2-2; D is ambiguous. The CDR3 totals 14 residues. CDR1 is SNHLY and CDR2 is FYNNEI in the germline V gene. Trimming stripped 5 bases from V and 7 bases from J, with 14 bases between. CDR3 sequence (DNA): TGTGCCAGCAGTAAAGAGAGTATCAGCGGGGAGCTGTTTTTT. Its translation: CASSKESISGELFF.

This rearrangement joins TRBV4-1 to TRBJ1-5, with D possibly TRBD1 on 5 matching bases. Germline CDR1 reads MGHRA; CDR2 reads YSYEKL. The CDR3 has 17 residues. V was trimmed by 0 bases and J by 4 bases, leaving 16 bases between them. CDR3 in amino acids: CASSQEFSGPTNQPQHF. In DNA form, the CDR3 reads TGCGCCAGCAGCCAAGAATTCTCAGGGCCAACAAATCAGCCCCAGCATTTT.

Regarding this clonotype: A read error is possible here, since a much larger clone lies one base away. This chain links TRBV29-1 with TRBJ2-7; D might be TRBD1 or TRBD2, each matching 6 bases. This CDR3 region has 13 residues. Germline CDR1 and CDR2: SQVTM and ANQGSEA. V dropped 7 bases and J dropped 2 bases, with 15 bases sitting between them. CDR3 nucleotide sequence: TGCAGCGCGGGGCCGGGGGCTCCCTACGAGCAGTACTTC. This sequence encodes CSAGPGAPYEQYF.

This clonotype was observed a handful of times. The chain couples TRBV7-2 to TRBJ1-4; D uncertain. The CDR3 spans 14 residues. Germline V gene lookup returns CDR1 SGHTA and CDR2 FQGNSA. With 1 base removed from V and 5 bases from J, the gap between germline ends came to 8 bases. The CDR3 DNA is TGTGCCAGCAGCTTAGTCATGGGCAATGAAAAACTGTTTTTT. This translates into CASSLVMGNEKLFF.

The rearrangement joins TRBV10-3 to TRBJ1-1; TRBD1 might be the D (6 bases). The germline gives CDR1 ENHRY, CDR2 SYGVKD. The CDR3 is made up of 13 amino acids. V lost 8 bases and J lost 0, with 10 bases in between. The CDR3 here is CAIQGTLNTEAFF. CDR3 sequence (DNA): TGTGCCATCCAGGGGACGTTGAACACTGAAGCTTTCTTT.

A word on this clonotype: This may be a read error, as it is one base from a much larger clone. The V gene is TRBV10-3, the J gene TRBJ2-5, with a tentative D call TRBD2 (6 bases). Germline-derived CDR1 and CDR2 are ENHRY and SYGVKD. The CDR3 is 14 residues long. This chain's CDR3 is CAIRESVAEETQYF. The CDR3 DNA reads TGTGCCATCAGGGAGTCCGTAGCGGAAGAGACCCAGTACTTC.

Details on this clonotype: A single base is all that separates this from a far larger clone, so a read error is likely. The chain is built from TRBV28 and TRBJ1-5; no definite D call. The germline V gene encodes CDR1 MDHEN and CDR2 SYDVKM. This CDR3 is 11 amino acids long. The CDR3 reads CANSLDQPQHF. CDR3 bases: TGTGCCAACAGTTTAGATCAGCCCCAGCATTTT.

This clonotype was detected ten times or more. The chain employs TRBV20-1 and TRBJ2-7, with 9 bases matching TRBD2. Germline values: CDR1 DFQATT, CDR2 SNEGSKA (reference sequence). The trim removed 5 bases at V and 0 bases at J, leaving 5 bases unmatched. CDR3 length: 14 residues. The CDR3 here is CSADSGGTSYEQYF. CDR3 in DNA: TGCAGTGCTGATAGCGGGGGCACCTCCTACGAGCAGTACTTC.

In DNA, the CDR3 is TGTGCCAGCAGTTTATACCTAGCGGTGCGATACGAGCAGTACTTC. Amino acid sequence: CASSLYLAVRYEQYF. The chain joins TRBV28 to TRBJ2-7; the match to TRBD2 covers 7 bases. CDR3 length equals 15 residues. V shed 1 base, J shed 4 bases, and the junction held 7 bases outside the gene matches. Germline V gene sequence: CDR1 MDHEN, CDR2 SYDVKM.

The chain combines TRBV12-3 or TRBV12-4 with TRBJ1-1; D may be TRBD1 (6 bases). The CDR3 is made up of 12 amino acids. V lost 7 bases to trimming and J lost 7 bases, with 13 bases between them. The CDR3 DNA reads TGTGCCAGCATTGACAGGCGTGATGAAGCTTTCTTT. It specifies CASIDRRDEAFF.

This chain links TRBV20-1 with TRBJ2-1; no reliable D call. This CDR3 has 11 residues. Germline V CDR1 and CDR2: DFQATT, SNEGSKA (reference sequence). Between the trimmed V and J ends, which lost 2 bases and 10 bases, there was a span of 9 bases. In DNA, the CDR3 is TGCAGTGCTAGACACGTAACGGAGCAGTTCTTC. Translation: CSARHVTEQFF.

The chain uses TRBV12-3 or TRBV12-4 and TRBJ1-5; tentatively, D is TRBD1 (5 bases). V was pared by 6 bases and J by 6 bases, with 15 bases between. CDR3 size: 14 residues. CDR3 sequence: CASSPSGSRQPQHF. The CDR3 nucleotides are TGTGCCAGCAGCCCCTCAGGGAGTCGTCAGCCCCAGCATTTT.

The V gene is TRBV28, the J gene TRBJ1-2, with 7 bases that match TRBD1. V trimming: 2 bases; J trimming: 6 bases; junction bases outside the gene matches: 3. Germline V gives CDR1 MDHEN, CDR2 SYDVKM. The CDR3 runs to 13 residues. The CDR3 nucleotides read TGTGCCAGCAGTTTAGGCAGGGGGAATGGCTACACCTTC. This translates into CASSLGRGNGYTF.

This chain connects TRBV2 to TRBJ1-1, with D unclear. CDR1 and CDR2 (germline): SNHLY, FYNNEI. V was pared by 7 bases and J by 0 bases, with 9 bases between. This CDR3 is 13 amino acids long. The CDR3 DNA follows: TGTGCCAGCACGGCGGCCATGAACACTGAAGCTTTCTTT. It encodes CASTAAMNTEAFF.

This clonotype was detected a few times. The CDR3 nucleotides read TGTGCCAGCAGCTCGGACGTAGATACGCAGTATTTT. Encoded protein: CASSSDVDTQYF. The V call is TRBV7-9, the J call TRBJ2-3; the D is unclear. Germline CDR1 SEHNR, CDR2 FQNEAQ (reference sequence). The CDR3 runs 12 residues. The V and J ends lost 4 bases and 5 bases respectively, with 7 bases between them.

About this clonotype: Since a much larger clone is just one base distant, this may be a read error. Because the CDR3 is missing its conserved closing phenylalanine or tryptophan, this is likely a read error. This CDR3 reads CASSFGGGEGGEQFV. In DNA form, the CDR3 reads TGTGCCAGCAGCTTCGGCGGGGGCGAGGGAGGTGAGCAGTTCGTC. The J gene is TRBJ2-1, the V gene TRBV7-6, with D possibly matching TRBD2 (7 bases). Germline V gene data show CDR1 as SGHVS and CDR2 as FNYEAQ. V was trimmed by 3 bases and J by 9 bases, leaving 18 bases between them. The CDR3 length is 15 residues.